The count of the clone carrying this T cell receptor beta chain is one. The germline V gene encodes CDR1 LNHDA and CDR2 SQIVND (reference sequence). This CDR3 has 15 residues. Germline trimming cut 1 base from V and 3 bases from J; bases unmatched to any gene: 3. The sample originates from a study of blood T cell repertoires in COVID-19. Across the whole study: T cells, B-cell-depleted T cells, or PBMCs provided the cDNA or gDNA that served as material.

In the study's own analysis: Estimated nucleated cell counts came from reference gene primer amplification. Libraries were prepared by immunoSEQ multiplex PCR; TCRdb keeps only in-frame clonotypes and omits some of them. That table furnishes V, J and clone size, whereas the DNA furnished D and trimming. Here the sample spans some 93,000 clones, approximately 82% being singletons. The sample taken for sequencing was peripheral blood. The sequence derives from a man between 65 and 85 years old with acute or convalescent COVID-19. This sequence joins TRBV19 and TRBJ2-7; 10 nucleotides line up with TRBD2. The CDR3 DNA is TGTGCCAGTAGTATAGTCGGGACTAGCGTCTACGAGCAGTACTTC. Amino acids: CASSIVGTSVYEQYF.